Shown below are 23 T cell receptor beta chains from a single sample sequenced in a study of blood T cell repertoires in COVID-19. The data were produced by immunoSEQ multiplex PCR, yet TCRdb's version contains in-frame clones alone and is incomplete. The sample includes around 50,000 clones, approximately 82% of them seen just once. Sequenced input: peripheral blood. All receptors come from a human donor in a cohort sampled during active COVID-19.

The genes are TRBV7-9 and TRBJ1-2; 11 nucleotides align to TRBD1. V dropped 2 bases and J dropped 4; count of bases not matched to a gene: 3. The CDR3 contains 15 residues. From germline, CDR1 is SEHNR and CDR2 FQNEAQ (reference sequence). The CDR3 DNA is TGTGCCAGCAGCTTATGGGGGACAGGGGGCTATGGCTACACCTTC. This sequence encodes CASSLWGTGGYGYTF.

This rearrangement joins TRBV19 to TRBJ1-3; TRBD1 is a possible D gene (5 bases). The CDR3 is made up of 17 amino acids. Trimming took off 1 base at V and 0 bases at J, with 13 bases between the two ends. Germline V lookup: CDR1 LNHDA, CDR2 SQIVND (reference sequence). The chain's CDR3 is CASSIVGEGVSGNTIYF. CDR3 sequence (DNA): TGTGCCAGTAGTATAGTAGGGGAAGGGGTCTCTGGAAACACCATATATTTT.

The CDR3 DNA follows: TGCGCCAGCAGCCGAGCGGGACCGTCAGAGACCCAGTACTTC. Its protein product is CASSRAGPSETQYF. The rearrangement links TRBV5-1 to TRBJ2-5; 7 bases match TRBD2. Germline CDR1 is SGHRS and CDR2 is YFSETQ. CDR3 length equals 14 residues. J was trimmed by 4 bases and V by 4 bases; bases with no gene match: 7. The full variable domain, its missing parts supplied by reference TRBV5-1 and TRBJ2-5, is KAGVTQTPRYLIKTRGQQVTLSCSPISGHRSVSWYQQTPGQGLQFLFEYFSETQRNKGNFPGRFSGRQFSNSRSEMNVSTLELGDSALYLCASSRAGPSETQYFGPGTRLLVL.

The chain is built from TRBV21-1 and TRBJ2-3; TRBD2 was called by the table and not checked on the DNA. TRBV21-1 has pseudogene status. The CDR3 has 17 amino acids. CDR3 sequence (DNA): TGTGCCAGCAGCTCTCCGAGTTCGGGAGGGGTCGCAGATACGCAGTATTTT. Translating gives CASSSPSSGGVADTQYF.

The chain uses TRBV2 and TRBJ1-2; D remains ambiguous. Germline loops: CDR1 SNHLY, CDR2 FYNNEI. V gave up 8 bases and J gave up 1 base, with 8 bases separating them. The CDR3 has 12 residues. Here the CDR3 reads CASGRDNYGYTF. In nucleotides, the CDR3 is TGTGCCAGCGGACGGGATAACTATGGCTACACCTTC.

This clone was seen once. The CDR3, as DNA: TGTGCCAGCAGTGAGGGGACAGGTTCGGCTGGAAACACCATATATTTT. It yields the protein CASSEGTGSAGNTIYF. This chain links TRBV6-1 with TRBJ1-3, with 8 bases aligning to TRBD1. Unmatched junction bases numbered 6, after V lost 3 bases and J lost 2 bases. Per the germline V gene, CDR1 is MNHNS and CDR2 is SASEGT. The CDR3 extends over 16 amino acids.

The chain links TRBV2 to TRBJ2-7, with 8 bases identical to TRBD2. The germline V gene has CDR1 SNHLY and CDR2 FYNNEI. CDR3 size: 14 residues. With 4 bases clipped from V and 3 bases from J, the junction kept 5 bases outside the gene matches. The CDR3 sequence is CASSVALADYEQYF. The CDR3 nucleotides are TGTGCCAGCAGTGTGGCACTAGCGGACTACGAGCAGTACTTC.

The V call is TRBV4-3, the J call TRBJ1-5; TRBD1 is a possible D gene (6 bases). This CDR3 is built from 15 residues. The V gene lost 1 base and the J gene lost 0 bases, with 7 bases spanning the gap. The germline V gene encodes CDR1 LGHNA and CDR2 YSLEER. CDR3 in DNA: TGCGCCAGCAGCCAAGGACAGGATAGCAATCAGCCCCAGCATTTT. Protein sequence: CASSQGQDSNQPQHF.

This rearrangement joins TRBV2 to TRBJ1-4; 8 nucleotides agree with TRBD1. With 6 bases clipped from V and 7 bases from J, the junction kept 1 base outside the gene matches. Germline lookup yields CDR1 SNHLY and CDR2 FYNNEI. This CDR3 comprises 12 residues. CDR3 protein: CASRDRGEKLFF. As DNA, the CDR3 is TGTGCCAGCAGAGACAGGGGTGAAAAACTGTTTTTT.

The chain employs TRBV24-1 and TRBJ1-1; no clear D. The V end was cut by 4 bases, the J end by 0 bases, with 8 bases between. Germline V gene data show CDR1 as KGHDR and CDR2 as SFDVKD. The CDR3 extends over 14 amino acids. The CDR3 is CATSEGRMNTEAFF. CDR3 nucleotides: TGTGCCACCAGTGAAGGGAGGATGAACACTGAAGCTTTCTTT.

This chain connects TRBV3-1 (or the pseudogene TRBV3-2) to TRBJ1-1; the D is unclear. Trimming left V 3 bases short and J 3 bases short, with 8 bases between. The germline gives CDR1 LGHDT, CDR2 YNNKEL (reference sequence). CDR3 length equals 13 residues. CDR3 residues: CASSQIHHTEAFF. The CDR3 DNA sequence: TGTGCCAGCAGCCAGATACACCACACTGAAGCTTTCTTT.

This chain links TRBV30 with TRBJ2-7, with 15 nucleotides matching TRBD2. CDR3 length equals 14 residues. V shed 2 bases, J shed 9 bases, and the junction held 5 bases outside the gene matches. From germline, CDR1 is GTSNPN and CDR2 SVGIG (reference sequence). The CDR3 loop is CAWSTSGLAGGQYF. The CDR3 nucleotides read TGTGCCTGGAGTACCTCGGGACTAGCGGGAGGGCAGTACTTC.

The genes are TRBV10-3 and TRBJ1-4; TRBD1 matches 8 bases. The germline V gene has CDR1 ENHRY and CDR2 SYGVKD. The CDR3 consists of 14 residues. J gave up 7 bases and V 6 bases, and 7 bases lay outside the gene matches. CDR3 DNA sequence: TGTGCCATCAGCCTGGACAGGGCGGGTGAAAAACTGTTTTTT. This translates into CAISLDRAGEKLFF.

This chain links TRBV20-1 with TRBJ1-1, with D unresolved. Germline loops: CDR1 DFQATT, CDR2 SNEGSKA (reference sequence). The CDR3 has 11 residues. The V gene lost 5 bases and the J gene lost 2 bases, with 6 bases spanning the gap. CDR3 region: CSAEENTEAFF. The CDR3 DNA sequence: TGCAGTGCTGAGGAAAACACTGAAGCTTTCTTT.

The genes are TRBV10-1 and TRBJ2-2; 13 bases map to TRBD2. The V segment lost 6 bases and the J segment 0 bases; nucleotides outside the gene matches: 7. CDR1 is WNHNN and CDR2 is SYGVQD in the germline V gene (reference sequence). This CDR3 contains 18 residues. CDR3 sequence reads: CASSEGTSGNANTGELFF. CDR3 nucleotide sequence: TGCGCCAGCAGCGAGGGGACTAGCGGGAACGCGAACACCGGGGAGCTGTTTTTT.

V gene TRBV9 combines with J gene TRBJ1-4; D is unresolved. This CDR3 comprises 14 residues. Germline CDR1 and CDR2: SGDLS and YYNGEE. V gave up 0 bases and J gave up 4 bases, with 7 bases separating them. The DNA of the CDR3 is TGTGCCAGCAGCGTAGGATCGAGTAATGAAAAACTGTTTTTT. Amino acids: CASSVGSSNEKLFF.

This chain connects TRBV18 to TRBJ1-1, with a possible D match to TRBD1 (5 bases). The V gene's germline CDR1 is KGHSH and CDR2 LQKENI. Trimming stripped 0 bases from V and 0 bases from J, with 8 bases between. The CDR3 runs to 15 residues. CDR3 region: CASSPPGQLNTEAFF. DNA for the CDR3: TGTGCCAGCTCACCACCGGGGCAGTTGAACACTGAAGCTTTCTTT.

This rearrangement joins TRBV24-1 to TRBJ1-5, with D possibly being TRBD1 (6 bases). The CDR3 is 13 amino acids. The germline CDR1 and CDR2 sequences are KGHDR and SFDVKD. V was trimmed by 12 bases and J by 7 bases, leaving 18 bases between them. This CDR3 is CAAQQGGSQPQHF. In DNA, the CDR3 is TGTGCCGCCCAACAGGGCGGGTCCCAGCCCCAGCATTTT.

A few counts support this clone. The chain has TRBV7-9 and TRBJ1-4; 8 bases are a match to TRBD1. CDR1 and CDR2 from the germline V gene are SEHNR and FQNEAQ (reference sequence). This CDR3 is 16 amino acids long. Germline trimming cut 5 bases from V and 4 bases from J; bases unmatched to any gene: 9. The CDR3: CASSPDRVALNEKLFF. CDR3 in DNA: TGTGCCAGCAGCCCGGACAGGGTGGCCCTTAATGAAAAACTGTTTTTT.

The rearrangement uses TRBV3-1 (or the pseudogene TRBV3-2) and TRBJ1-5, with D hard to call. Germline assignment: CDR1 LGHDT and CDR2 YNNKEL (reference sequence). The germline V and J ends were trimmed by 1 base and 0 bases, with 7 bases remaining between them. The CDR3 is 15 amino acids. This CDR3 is CASSQGLYSNQPQHF. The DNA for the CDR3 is TGTGCCAGCAGCCAAGGACTGTATAGCAATCAGCCCCAGCATTTT.

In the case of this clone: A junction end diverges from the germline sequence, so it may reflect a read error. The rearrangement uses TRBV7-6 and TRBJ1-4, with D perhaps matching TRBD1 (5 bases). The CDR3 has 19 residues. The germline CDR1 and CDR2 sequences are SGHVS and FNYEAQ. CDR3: CAGSLARSDSETTNEKLFF. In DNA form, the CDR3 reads TGTGCCGGCAGCTTAGCTCGTTCCGACAGCGAGACAACTAATGAAAAACTGTTTTTT.

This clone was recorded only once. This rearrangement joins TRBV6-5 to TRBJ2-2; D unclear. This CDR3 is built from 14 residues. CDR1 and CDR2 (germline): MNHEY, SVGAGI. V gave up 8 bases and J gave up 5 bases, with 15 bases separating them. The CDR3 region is CASGAPGLTGELFF. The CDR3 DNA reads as TGTGCCAGCGGCGCCCCGGGTTTAACCGGGGAGCTGTTTTTT.

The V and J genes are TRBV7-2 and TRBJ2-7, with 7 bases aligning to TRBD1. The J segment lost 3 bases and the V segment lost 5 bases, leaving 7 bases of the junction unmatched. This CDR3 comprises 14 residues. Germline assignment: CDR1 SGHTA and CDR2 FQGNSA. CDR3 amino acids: CASSLMTGFYEQYF. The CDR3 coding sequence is TGTGCCAGCAGCCTAATGACAGGGTTCTACGAGCAGTACTTC.